The source of this TCR beta chain is a study of early stage breast cancer tumors. Background on the study: About 80% of the 16 invasive tumors were ER+, PR+ and HER2-. Study findings and constraints: Chain pairing and CD4, CD8 or FOXP3 expression were not captured. Most shared enriched TCRB sequences were commonly generated ones.

In the case of this clone: What it binds is not known.

Measured with immunoSEQ multiplex PCR; TCRdb has only the in-frame clones, and not every one. Of around 20,000 clones in the sample, around 88% were seen once. This sequence originates from a person between 70 and 80 years old with breast cancer. Sequenced sample: blood.

This CDR3 is CASSLRQGGYEQYF. In DNA, the CDR3 is TGTGCCAGCAGTCTAAGACAGGGAGGATACGAGCAGTACTTC. The rearrangement links TRBV25-1 to TRBJ2-5; D possibly corresponds to TRBD1 (7 bases). The J call may be faulty, since TRBJ2-7 better matches the DNA end. The CDR3 is 14 residues long. CDR1 is MGHDK and CDR2 is SYGVNS in the germline V gene.